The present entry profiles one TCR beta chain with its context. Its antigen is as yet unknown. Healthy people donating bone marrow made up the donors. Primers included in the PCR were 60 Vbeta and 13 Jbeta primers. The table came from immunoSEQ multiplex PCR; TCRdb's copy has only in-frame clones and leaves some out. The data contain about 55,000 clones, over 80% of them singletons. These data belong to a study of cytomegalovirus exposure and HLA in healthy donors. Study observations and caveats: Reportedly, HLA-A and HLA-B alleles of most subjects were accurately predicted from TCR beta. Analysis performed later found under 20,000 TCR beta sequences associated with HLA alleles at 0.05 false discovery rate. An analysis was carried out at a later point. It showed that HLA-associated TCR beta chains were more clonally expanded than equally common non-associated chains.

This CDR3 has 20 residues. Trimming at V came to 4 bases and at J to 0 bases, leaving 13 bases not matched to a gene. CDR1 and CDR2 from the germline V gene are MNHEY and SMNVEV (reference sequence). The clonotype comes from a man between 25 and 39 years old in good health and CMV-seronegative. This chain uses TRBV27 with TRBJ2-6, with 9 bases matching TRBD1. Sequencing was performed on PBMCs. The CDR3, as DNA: TGTGCCAGCAGTTCCCCGAGGGACAGGGTAGGGGCCTCTGGGGCCAACGTCCTGACTTTC. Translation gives CASSSPRDRVGASGANVLTF.